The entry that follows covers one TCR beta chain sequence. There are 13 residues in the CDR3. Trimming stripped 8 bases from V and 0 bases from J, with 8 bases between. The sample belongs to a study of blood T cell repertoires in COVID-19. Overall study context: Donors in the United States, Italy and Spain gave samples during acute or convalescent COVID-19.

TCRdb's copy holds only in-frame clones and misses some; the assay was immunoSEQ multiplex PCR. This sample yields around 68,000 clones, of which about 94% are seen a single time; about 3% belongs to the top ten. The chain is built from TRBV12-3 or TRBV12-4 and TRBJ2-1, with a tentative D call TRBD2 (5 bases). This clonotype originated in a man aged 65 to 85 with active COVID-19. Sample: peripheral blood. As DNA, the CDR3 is TGTGCCAGCTTTCGGGGCTCCTACAATGAGCAGTTCTTC. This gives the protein CASFRGSYNEQFF.